This note documents a single T cell receptor beta chain sequence. The data derive from a study of blood T cell repertoires in COVID-19. Participant-reported clinical history was the basis for cohort assignment. This CDR3 has 15 residues. V trimming: 6 bases; J trimming: 1 base; junction bases outside the gene matches: 3. Germline CDR1 MRHNA, CDR2 SNTAGT. Method: immunoSEQ multiplex PCR; TCRdb's copy keeps in-frame clones and lacks some. The sample lists hundreds of thousands of clones; around 80% were seen once. Input material: PBMCs or T cells enriched from blood (not recorded which). The source of this sequence is a young man with acute COVID-19. The chain joins TRBV6-4 to TRBJ2-3, with 11 bases lining up with TRBD2. This CDR3 is CASRELAGGTDTQYF. CDR3 DNA: TGTGCCAGCAGGGAACTAGCGGGGGGCACAGATACGCAGTATTTT.